Following are 22 T cell receptor beta chains from one sample sequenced in a study of shared clonotypes between healthy human individuals. The assay was immunoSEQ multiplex PCR, and TCRdb's table has in-frame clones only and misses some. The sample lists some 2.4 million clones, 80% to 95% occurring once. Sequencing used naive CD4+ T cells from PBMCs. Described subset: CD45RA+ positively selected. The receptors were sampled from a man aged 18 to 29 in good health. Some clones in this sample may be carry-over from other donors' samples.

This clone was observed a single time. This sequence joins TRBV7-9 and TRBJ1-2, with D hard to call. Germline V gene data show CDR1 as SEHNR and CDR2 as FQNEAQ (reference sequence). The CDR3 is made up of 13 amino acids. Deletions cut 6 bases from V and 4 bases from J, with 12 bases between. The CDR3 protein is CASRTSSGYGYTF. The CDR3 region has the DNA TGTGCCAGCAGAACCTCATCGGGCTATGGCTACACCTTC.

The rearrangement links TRBV5-8 to TRBJ2-6; D call uncertain. The CDR3 contains 18 residues. From germline, CDR1 is SGHTS and CDR2 YDEGEE. Trimming pared 4 bases from V and 0 bases from J, leaving 17 bases between. The CDR3 reads CASSRPIRRISGANVLTF. As DNA, the CDR3 is TGTGCCAGCAGCCGCCCCATTCGACGGATCTCTGGGGCCAACGTCCTGACTTTC. Looking up the rest from reference TRBV5-8 and TRBJ2-6 gives the full variable domain: EAGVTQSPTHLIKTRGQQATLRCSPISGHTSVYWYQQALGLGLQFLLWYDEGEERNRGNFPPRFSGRQFPNYSSELNVNALELEDSALYLCASSRPIRRISGANVLTFGAGSRLTVL.

This sequence joins TRBV7-9 and TRBJ2-1, with D uncertain. Deletions cut 6 bases from V and 9 bases from J, with 12 bases between. The V gene's germline CDR1 is SEHNR and CDR2 FQNEAQ (reference sequence). CDR3 length: 12 residues. CDR3 sequence (DNA): TGTGCCAGCAGGATTAGCAGAGTTGAGCAGTTCTTC. As protein: CASRISRVEQFF.

The gene calls are TRBV5-1 and TRBJ1-4; D perhaps matches TRBD1 (5 bases). V lost 2 bases and J 8 bases, leaving 22 bases between the germline ends. Germline V gives CDR1 SGHRS, CDR2 YFSETQ. CDR3 length equals 17 residues. As DNA, the CDR3 is TGCGCCAGCAGCTTAGCGGCGATTGGGACGGTGGAGGAAAAACTGTTTTTT. Translated, it gives CASSLAAIGTVEEKLFF.

The gene calls are TRBV27 and TRBJ2-7; maybe TRBD2 (5 bases). The CDR3 contains 16 residues. The V end was cut by 5 bases, the J end by 2 bases, with 19 bases between. Germline V gene data show CDR1 as MNHEY and CDR2 as SMNVEV (reference sequence). CDR3 loop: CASSQRAGSYTYEQYF. CDR3 bases: TGTGCCAGCAGTCAAAGGGCGGGCAGTTATACCTACGAGCAGTACTTC.

The chain has TRBV27 and TRBJ2-7; the match to TRBD2 covers 12 bases. Losses at the gene ends were 5 bases for V and 3 bases for J; bases not matched to a gene: 8. The CDR3 runs to 16 residues. Germline loops: CDR1 MNHEY, CDR2 SMNVEV (reference sequence). The CDR3 region is CASSPTATSGSYEQYF. DNA for the CDR3: TGTGCCAGCAGTCCCACCGCGACTAGCGGGAGCTACGAGCAGTACTTC.

This sequence joins TRBV19 and TRBJ1-1, with D maybe TRBD1 (5 bases). V was cut by 1 base and J by 4 bases, with 10 bases left in between. This CDR3 region has 14 residues. Per germline, CDR1 LNHDA and CDR2 SQIVND (reference sequence). The chain's CDR3 is CASSIVRGSTEAFF. The CDR3 nucleotides are TGTGCCAGTAGTATAGTCCGGGGGAGCACTGAAGCTTTCTTT.

The chain joins TRBV27 to TRBJ1-5, with D hard to call. Trimming removed 3 bases from V and 4 bases from J, with 7 bases in between. The CDR3 runs 13 residues. Germline V gene sequence: CDR1 MNHEY, CDR2 SMNVEV (reference sequence). As DNA, the CDR3 is TGTGCCAGCAGTTTTAACGGAAATCAGCCCCAGCATTTT. This codes for CASSFNGNQPQHF.

The chain has TRBV18 and TRBJ1-1; 8 nucleotides line up with TRBD1. Germline CDR1 and CDR2: KGHSH and LQKENI. The CDR3 contains 14 residues. The ends lost 3 bases at V and 11 bases at J; junction bases unmatched: 11. The CDR3 region is CASSPSGQAVEAFF. The CDR3 region has the DNA TGTGCCAGCTCACCTTCGGGACAGGCGGTGGAGGCTTTCTTT.

The rearrangement links TRBV5-4 to TRBJ1-1; D remains ambiguous. The CDR3 length is 15 residues. The V gene lost 4 bases and the J gene lost 1 base, with 14 bases spanning the gap. Germline V gives CDR1 SGHNT, CDR2 YYREEE (reference sequence). For the CDR3, the DNA is TGTGCCAGCAGCGTTGTAAGCGCGGGGAACACTGAAGCTTTCTTT. As protein: CASSVVSAGNTEAFF.

This clone has just one count. The chain uses TRBV7-8 and TRBJ2-7, with D hard to call. Germline V gene sequence: CDR1 SGHVS, CDR2 FQNEAQ. V dropped 2 bases and J dropped 3 bases, with 5 bases sitting between them. CDR3 size: 12 residues. CDR3 in amino acids: CASSLMVYEQYF. CDR3 coding DNA: TGTGCCAGCAGCTTAATGGTCTACGAGCAGTACTTC.

The DNA of the CDR3 is TGCAGCGTGGGCCTACGAGGGCCCTACGAGCAGTACTTC. As protein: CSVGLRGPYEQYF. This rearrangement joins TRBV29-1 to TRBJ2-7; TRBD2 is a possible D gene (5 bases). Looked up from germline, CDR1 is SQVTM and CDR2 is ANQGSEA. Trimming cost V 6 bases and J 2 bases, with 14 bases left between them. The CDR3 extends over 13 amino acids.

The rearrangement joins TRBV11-2 to TRBJ1-1, with a possible D match to TRBD1 (6 bases). Per germline, CDR1 SGHAT and CDR2 FQNNGV. V was trimmed by 5 bases and J by 4 bases, leaving 17 bases between them. CDR3 length equals 15 residues. The CDR3 region is CASSPPPGAGTEAFF. In DNA form, the CDR3 reads TGTGCCAGCAGCCCCCCCCCAGGGGCGGGCACTGAAGCTTTCTTT.

The chain couples TRBV30 to TRBJ2-7, with D perhaps TRBD2 (5 bases). V lost 0 bases and J lost 7, with 13 bases in between. CDR1 and CDR2 (germline): GTSNPN, SVGIG (reference sequence). This CDR3 contains 13 residues. For the CDR3, the DNA is TGTGCCTGGAGTGTACGTACCCCGGGGGAGCAGTACTTC. It specifies CAWSVRTPGEQYF.

This rearrangement joins TRBV18 to TRBJ2-7; D perhaps matches TRBD1 (5 bases). V dropped 5 bases and J dropped 5 bases, with 13 bases sitting between them. Germline V gene lookup returns CDR1 KGHSH and CDR2 LQKENI. The CDR3 extends over 13 amino acids. The chain's CDR3 is CASSTSRAHEQYF. CDR3 coding DNA: TGTGCCAGCTCAACAAGCAGGGCCCACGAGCAGTACTTC. Full variable domain (outside the CDR3, taken from reference TRBV18 and TRBJ2-7): NAGVMQNPRHLVRRRGQEARLRCSPMKGHSHVYWYRQLPEEGLKFMVYLQKENIIDESGMPKERFSAEFPKEGPSILRIQQVVRGDSAAYFCASSTSRAHEQYFGPGTRLTVT.

As concerns this clone: The same CDR3 also results from other DNA sequences found in this sample. The chain combines TRBV18 with TRBJ2-7; no clear D gene. The CDR3 contains 14 residues. The V and J ends lost 2 bases and 0 bases respectively, with 8 bases between them. Germline CDR1 is KGHSH and CDR2 is LQKENI. The chain's CDR3 is CASSPGRISYEQYF. Written as DNA, the CDR3 is TGTGCCAGCTCACCAGGCAGGATCTCCTACGAGCAGTACTTC.

V gene TRBV7-2 combines with J gene TRBJ2-7; TRBD1 is a possible D gene (5 bases). Germline V gene sequence: CDR1 SGHTA, CDR2 FQGNSA. Trimming left V 2 bases short and J 6 bases short, with 11 bases between. The CDR3 is 13 amino acids. The CDR3: CASSLIARGEQYF. Here the CDR3 DNA reads TGTGCCAGCAGCTTAATTGCAAGGGGCGAGCAGTACTTC.

The V gene is TRBV5-6, the J gene TRBJ2-5; 9 bases agree with TRBD1. The ends lost 4 bases at V and 1 base at J; junction bases unmatched: 5. The CDR3 covers 15 residues. Per the germline V gene, CDR1 is SGHDT and CDR2 is YYEEEE. The CDR3: CASSPGQGLQETQYF. The CDR3 region has the DNA TGTGCCAGCAGCCCGGGACAGGGCCTCCAAGAGACCCAGTACTTC.

This chain connects TRBV6-1 to TRBJ1-5; no clear D gene. The length of the CDR3 is 12 residues. CDR1 is MNHNS and CDR2 is SASEGT in the germline V gene. V was pared by 7 bases and J by 6 bases, with 10 bases between. CDR3 sequence reads: CASTLTPQPQHF. For the CDR3, the DNA is TGTGCCAGCACCCTGACCCCTCAGCCCCAGCATTTT.

V is TRBV28 and J is TRBJ2-1; TRBD2 agrees at 13 bases. Germline V lookup: CDR1 MDHEN, CDR2 SYDVKM. This CDR3 is 16 amino acids long. V gave up 6 bases and J gave up 9 bases; unmatched junction bases: 11. The CDR3 sequence is CASRRTGTSGIGEQFF. The CDR3 nucleotides read TGTGCCAGCAGACGAACCGGGACTAGCGGGATTGGTGAGCAGTTCTTC.

This chain joins TRBV14 and TRBJ2-3; no definite D call. This CDR3 comprises 15 residues. In germline, CDR1 is SGHDN, CDR2 FVKESK. V was shortened by 0 bases and J by 9 bases, with 16 bases between the two germline ends. For the CDR3, the DNA is TGTGCCAGCAGCCAAGATTTGACCCGACCCCGAACGCAGTATTTT. Translating it yields CASSQDLTRPRTQYF.

The chain is built from TRBV14 and TRBJ2-7, with D maybe TRBD1 (5 bases). This CDR3 region has 13 residues. The germline gives CDR1 SGHDN, CDR2 FVKESK. Between the trimmed V and J ends, which lost 3 bases and 5 bases, there was a span of 11 bases. The CDR3: CASSQPGSNEQYF. CDR3 DNA sequence: TGTGCCAGCAGCCAGCCAGGGTCCAACGAGCAGTACTTC.